The rows below give T cell receptor beta chains drawn from one sample of a study of T cell responses to AZD1222 COVID-19 vaccine. Measured with immunoSEQ multiplex PCR; TCRdb has only the in-frame clones, and not every one. The sample shows approximately 98,000 clones, roughly 90% of them seen only once. Sequencing used peripheral blood, obtained on day 0 of MenACWY control vaccination. The receptor source for this set is an adult in good health. The CDR3 runs from the conserved cysteine through the conserved F or W. The D gene is left open where the match is weak. Rows may omit the clone size; those that give it use once, few, many or a size class.

DNA: TGTGCCAGCAGCCAATTCGAAGTGACTAACACTGAAGCTTTCTTT; CDR3: CASSQFEVTNTEAFF; V: TRBV16; D: -; size: -; J: TRBJ1-1
DNA: TGTGCCAGCAGCTTAGGCCTAGCCGGTTACAATGAGCAGTTCTTC; CDR3: CASSLGLAGYNEQFF; V: TRBV5-8; D: -; size: once; J: TRBJ2-1
DNA: TGCGCCAGCAGCCCGGCCCGTGGGAATAATTCACCCCTCCACTTT; CDR3: CASSPARGNNSPLHF; V: TRBV5-1; D: -; size: -; J: TRBJ1-6
DNA: TGTGCCAGCAGCCCTACGACTAGCTACGAGCAGTACTTC; CDR3: CASSPTTSYEQYF; V: TRBV11-2; D: -; size: -; J: TRBJ2-7
DNA: TGTGCCAGTAGTATCGGTGTTTTCTCCTACAATGAGCAGTTCTTC; CDR3: CASSIGVFSYNEQFF; V: TRBV19; D: -; size: -; J: TRBJ2-1
DNA: TGTGCCAGCGACGGGGACTATAATTCACCCCTCCACTTT; CDR3: CASDGDYNSPLHF; V: TRBV6-5; D: -; size: -; J: TRBJ1-6
DNA: TGTGCCTGGAGTGCCCTGCTTAGGGGGGTTTCCTCTGAAGCTTTCTTT; CDR3: CAWSALLRGVSSEAFF; V: TRBV30; D: -; size: -; J: TRBJ1-1
DNA: TGTGCCAGTAGTACTCTACAGGGGGCGCCCGGAAACACCATATATTTT; CDR3: CASSTLQGAPGNTIYF; V: TRBV19; D: TRBD1; size: -; J: TRBJ1-3
DNA: TGTGCCAGCTCACCCACCCCGACTAGCTCCGAGCAGTACTTC; CDR3: CASSPTPTSSEQYF; V: TRBV18; D: TRBD2; size: once; J: TRBJ2-7
DNA: TGTGCCAGTAGAGGGGAGACAGGGATCGCTGAAGCTTTCTTT; CDR3: CASRGETGIAEAFF; V: TRBV19; D: TRBD1; size: -; J: TRBJ1-1
DNA: TGTGCCAGCAGCGTAAGGACAGGCCCCTATGGCTACACCTTC; CDR3: CASSVRTGPYGYTF; V: TRBV9; D: TRBD1; size: -; J: TRBJ1-2
DNA: TGCGCCAGCAGCACCAGAACAAGGAACACTGAAGCTTTCTTT; CDR3: CASSTRTRNTEAFF; V: TRBV4-1; D: -; size: -; J: TRBJ1-1
DNA: TGTGCCAGCAGCTTAACAGGAATAAGTGGCTACACCTTC; CDR3: CASSLTGISGYTF; V: TRBV7-8; D: -; size: few; J: TRBJ1-2
DNA: TGTGCCAGCAGTTACACAAGGAACTATGGCTACACCTTC; CDR3: CASSYTRNYGYTF; V: TRBV6-5; D: -; size: once; J: TRBJ1-2
DNA: TGTGCCAGCAGCTTAGGTGGGACAGGGAACACTGAAGCTTTCTTT; CDR3: CASSLGGTGNTEAFF; V: TRBV7-2; D: TRBD1; size: -; J: TRBJ1-1
DNA: TGTGCCAGCAGCTTAGGGACAGGTAGGGGGCAGCCCCAGCATTTT; CDR3: CASSLGTGRGQPQHF; V: TRBV7-2; D: TRBD1; size: -; J: TRBJ1-5
DNA: TGCGCCAGCAGCCAAGGGGGAGGCTGGGGGACTGAAGCTTTCTTT; CDR3: CASSQGGGWGTEAFF; V: TRBV4-3; D: -; size: -; J: TRBJ1-1
DNA: TGTGCCAGCAGCAAAGTGGGGGTTTCTCGGGACAGTAACTATGGCTACACCTTC; CDR3: CASSKVGVSRDSNYGYTF; V: TRBV21-1; D: -; size: -; J: TRBJ1-2
DNA: TGCGCCAGCAGCTATGGACAGGGGACCGGGGAGCTGTTTTTT; CDR3: CASSYGQGTGELFF; V: TRBV5-1; D: TRBD1; size: -; J: TRBJ2-2
DNA: TGTGCCAGCAGTGATATAAACAGCGGGGAGAGCTACACCTTC; CDR3: CASSDINSGESYTF; V: TRBV6-1; D: -; size: -; J: TRBJ1-2
DNA: TGTGCCAGTAGTATAGATCTGATTACACGCGACCAAGAGACCCAGTACTTC; CDR3: CASSIDLITRDQETQYF; V: TRBV19; D: -; size: -; J: TRBJ2-5
DNA: TGTGCCAGCAGCTGGGGGGGAGCGCCCCAGCATTTT; CDR3: CASSWGGAPQHF; V: TRBV7-9; D: -; size: -; J: TRBJ1-5
DNA: TGCGCCAGCAGCGCGGACTCGAACACTGAAGCTTTCTTT; CDR3: CASSADSNTEAFF; V: TRBV5-1; D: -; size: -; J: TRBJ1-1
DNA: TGTGCCAGCTCGCCGGGGGGGACAGATACGCAGTATTTT; CDR3: CASSPGGTDTQYF; V: TRBV18; D: TRBD2; size: -; J: TRBJ2-3
DNA: TGTGCCAGCTCACCACCCCAAGAGACCCAGTACTTC; CDR3: CASSPPQETQYF; V: TRBV18; D: -; size: -; J: TRBJ2-5
DNA: TGTGCCACCAGTGAATCAGGAGATACGCAGTATTTT; CDR3: CATSESGDTQYF; V: TRBV24-1; D: -; size: -; J: TRBJ2-3
DNA: TGTGCCAGCAGCTTAGGAAGGGACAGCTATGGCTACACCTTC; CDR3: CASSLGRDSYGYTF; V: TRBV7-8; D: TRBD1; size: -; J: TRBJ1-2
DNA: TGCGCCAGCAGCCAAGAAGGTCCGGGACGGAATAATGAAAAACTGTTTTTT; CDR3: CASSQEGPGRNNEKLFF; V: TRBV4-1; D: -; size: -; J: TRBJ1-4
DNA: TGTGCCAGCTCACCGGGAAGTAATCGGGATCAGCCCCAGCATTTT; CDR3: CASSPGSNRDQPQHF; V: TRBV18; D: -; size: -; J: TRBJ1-5
DNA: TGTGCCAGCAGTCCCCAGACTAGCCCGACCGGGGGGGAGCAGTTCTTC; CDR3: CASSPQTSPTGGEQFF; V: TRBV6-2/TRBV6-3; D: TRBD2; size: -; J: TRBJ2-1
DNA: TGTGCCAGCAGCTTAGCGTTTCAGGGGACTGAAGCTTTCTTT; CDR3: CASSLAFQGTEAFF; V: TRBV7-2; D: -; size: -; J: TRBJ1-1
DNA: TGTGCCAGCAGCTTACGGGGAGGCGGGGGGAGCTCCTACAATGAGCAGTTCTTC; CDR3: CASSLRGGGGSSYNEQFF; V: TRBV7-2; D: TRBD2; size: -; J: TRBJ2-1
DNA: TGTGCCAGCAGCCAAAAATCAGGGGTTTACGAGCAGTACTTC; CDR3: CASSQKSGVYEQYF; V: TRBV5-4; D: -; size: once; J: TRBJ2-7
DNA: TGTGCCAGCAGACTAGTCACAGGGGTGGTAGGTGGCTACACCTTC; CDR3: CASRLVTGVVGGYTF; V: TRBV6-5; D: TRBD1; size: once; J: TRBJ1-2
DNA: TGCGCCAGCAGCCTAGACAGGGCCTATCGCTACACCTTC; CDR3: CASSLDRAYRYTF; V: TRBV10-2; D: TRBD1; size: -; J: TRBJ1-2
DNA: TGTGCCAGCAGTCCTATGGGGGGGGTAGGGACCCAGTACTTC; CDR3: CASSPMGGVGTQYF; V: TRBV5-4; D: TRBD2; size: -; J: TRBJ2-5
DNA: TGTGCCAGTAGTAGAGGACAAGAGCAGTACTTC; CDR3: CASSRGQEQYF; V: TRBV19; D: -; size: -; J: TRBJ2-7
DNA: TGTGCCAGCAGCAAAGCATGGGAGGGGGTTCAGCCCCAGCATTTT; CDR3: CASSKAWEGVQPQHF; V: TRBV21-1; D: -; size: -; J: TRBJ1-5
DNA: TGTGCCAGCAGATGGGGGGACGGAGATGTTTATGGCTACACCTTC; CDR3: CASRWGDGDVYGYTF; V: TRBV6-5; D: -; size: -; J: TRBJ1-2
DNA: TGCGCCAGCAGCTTGGGACAAGACAATCAGCCCCAGCATTTT; CDR3: CASSLGQDNQPQHF; V: TRBV5-1; D: -; size: few; J: TRBJ1-5
DNA: TGCGCCAGCAGCGGGGACAGAACCTACGAGCAGTACTTC; CDR3: CASSGDRTYEQYF; V: TRBV10-1; D: TRBD1; size: -; J: TRBJ2-7
DNA: TGTGCCAGCAGTTACTTTGACCCACCCAGCGAGCAGTACTTC; CDR3: CASSYFDPPSEQYF; V: TRBV6-2/TRBV6-3; D: -; size: -; J: TRBJ2-7
DNA: TGTGCCAGCAGTGAGACAGGGGGCTGGGCTGAAGCTTTCTTT; CDR3: CASSETGGWAEAFF; V: TRBV6-1; D: TRBD1; size: -; J: TRBJ1-1
DNA: TGTGCCTGGAGTGTACTTCCTGAGTCCTACAATGAGCAGTTCTTC; CDR3: CAWSVLPESYNEQFF; V: TRBV30; D: -; size: -; J: TRBJ2-1
DNA: TGCAGCGTTGTTCCCTGGATGAACACTGAAGCTTTCTTT; CDR3: CSVVPWMNTEAFF; V: TRBV29-1; D: -; size: -; J: TRBJ1-1
DNA: TGTGCCAGCAGTTACGCCCGACAGGGGAACACTGAAGCTTTCTTT; CDR3: CASSYARQGNTEAFF; V: TRBV6-5; D: TRBD1; size: -; J: TRBJ1-1
DNA: TGTGCCAGCAGCGGGACGGACACCTATTCACCCCTCCACTTT; CDR3: CASSGTDTYSPLHF; V: TRBV5-6; D: -; size: few; J: TRBJ1-6
DNA: TGTGCCACGATTCCGGGACAGTGGACTGAAGCTTTCTTT; CDR3: CATIPGQWTEAFF; V: TRBV19; D: TRBD1; size: -; J: TRBJ1-1
DNA: TGTGCCAGCAGCCACACAGGGGTAAACGGCTACACCTTC; CDR3: CASSHTGVNGYTF; V: TRBV14; D: TRBD1; size: -; J: TRBJ1-2
DNA: TGTGCCAGCAGAAGTACGGGACCGGTCTCTGAAGCTTTCTTT; CDR3: CASRSTGPVSEAFF; V: TRBV28; D: -; size: -; J: TRBJ1-1
DNA: TGTGCCAGCAGCCCGTATAGCGGGGGGGCCTACGAGCAGTACTTC; CDR3: CASSPYSGGAYEQYF; V: TRBV3-1/TRBV3-2; D: TRBD2; size: -; J: TRBJ2-7
DNA: TGTGCCAGCAGCGTAGATGCGGGGGGGCAATTTGGGCAGTTCTTC; CDR3: CASSVDAGGQFGQFF; V: TRBV9; D: TRBD2; size: -; J: TRBJ2-1
DNA: TGTGCCAGCAGCTTAAACAGGGGCTTAAGAGAGACCCAGTACTTC; CDR3: CASSLNRGLRETQYF; V: TRBV11-2; D: TRBD1; size: -; J: TRBJ2-5